The clone carrying this T cell receptor beta chain was counted ten times or more. The target antigen is unknown. Time point defined: newly diagnosed GD, antithyroid drugs for less than 3 months. The authors made the TCR library using RNA they extracted from PBMCs. Construction of the TCR beta libraries employed iRepertoire HTBI primers in conjunction with Arm-PCR of CDR3 regions. One entry per CDR3 protein results from TCRdb running MiXCR on the multiplex PCR reads. Here the sample spans roughly 560,000 distinct CDR3 sequences, approximately 12% being singletons. This sample stems from a study of regulatory T cells in long-lasting Graves disease. General study points: Tissue studied was limited to peripheral blood, excluding thyroid tissue.

Germline CDR1 reads MNHNS; CDR2 reads SASEGT. Trimming cost V 6 bases and J 4 bases; bases outside gene matches: 9. This CDR3 contains 15 residues. This sample also belongs to another study, concerning T cells in Graves' hyperthyroidism and ophthalmopathy.

The sequence derives from a woman aged 25 to 39 with Graves disease. V usage is TRBV6-1 and J usage is TRBJ2-5, with 9 bases that match TRBD2. The specimen was peripheral blood mononuclear cells (PBMCs), collected at new diagnosis, from a patient treated with antithyroid drugs. CDR3 nucleotide sequence: TGTGCCAGCAGAATCCTACTAGCGGGTGGAGAGACCCAGTACTTC. Translating it yields CASRILLAGGETQYF.